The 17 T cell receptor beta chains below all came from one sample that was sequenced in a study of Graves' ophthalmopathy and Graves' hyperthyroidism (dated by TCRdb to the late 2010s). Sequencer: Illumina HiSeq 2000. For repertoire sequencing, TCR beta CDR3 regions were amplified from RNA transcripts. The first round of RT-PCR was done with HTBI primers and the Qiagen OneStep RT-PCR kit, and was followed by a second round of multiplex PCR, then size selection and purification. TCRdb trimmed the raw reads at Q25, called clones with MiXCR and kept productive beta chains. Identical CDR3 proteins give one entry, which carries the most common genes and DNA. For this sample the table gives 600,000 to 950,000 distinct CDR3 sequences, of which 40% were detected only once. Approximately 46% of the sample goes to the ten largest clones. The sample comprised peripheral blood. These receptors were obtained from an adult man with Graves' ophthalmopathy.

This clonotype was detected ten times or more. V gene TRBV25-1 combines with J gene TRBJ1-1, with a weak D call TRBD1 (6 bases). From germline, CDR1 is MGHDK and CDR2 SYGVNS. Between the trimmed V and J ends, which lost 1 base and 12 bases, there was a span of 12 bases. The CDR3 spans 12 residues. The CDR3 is CASSESRQAPFF. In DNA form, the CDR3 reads TGTGCCAGCAGTGAATCTAGACAGGCGCCTTTCTTT.

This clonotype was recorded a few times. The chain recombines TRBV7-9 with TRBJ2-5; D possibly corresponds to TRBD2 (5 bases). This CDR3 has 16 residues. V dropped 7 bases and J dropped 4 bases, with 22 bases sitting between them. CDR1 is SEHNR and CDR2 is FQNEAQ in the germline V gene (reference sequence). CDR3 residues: CASTPLGARELETQYF. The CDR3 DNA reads TGTGCCAGCACCCCCCTTGGCGCTCGGGAACTAGAGACCCAGTACTTC. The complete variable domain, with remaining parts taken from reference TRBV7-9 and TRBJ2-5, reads DTGVSQNPRHKITKRGQNVTFRCDPISEHNRLYWYRQTLGQGPEFLTYFQNEAQLEKSRLLSDRFSAERPKGSFSTLEIQRTEQGDSAMYLCASTPLGARELETQYFGPGTRLLVL.

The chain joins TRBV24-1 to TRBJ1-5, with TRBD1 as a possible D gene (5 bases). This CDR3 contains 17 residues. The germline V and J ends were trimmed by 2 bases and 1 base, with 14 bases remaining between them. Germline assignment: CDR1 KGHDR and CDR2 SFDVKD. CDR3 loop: CATSDSAAGYSNQPQHF. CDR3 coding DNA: TGTGCCACCAGTGATTCGGCGGCAGGGTACAGCAATCAGCCCCAGCATTTT.

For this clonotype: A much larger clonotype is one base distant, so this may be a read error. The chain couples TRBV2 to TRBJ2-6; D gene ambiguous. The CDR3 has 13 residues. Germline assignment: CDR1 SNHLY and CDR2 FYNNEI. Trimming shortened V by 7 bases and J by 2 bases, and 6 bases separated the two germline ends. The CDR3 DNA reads TGTGCCAGCAAGTTCCCTGGGGCCAACGTCCTGACTTTC. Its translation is CASKFPGANVLTF.

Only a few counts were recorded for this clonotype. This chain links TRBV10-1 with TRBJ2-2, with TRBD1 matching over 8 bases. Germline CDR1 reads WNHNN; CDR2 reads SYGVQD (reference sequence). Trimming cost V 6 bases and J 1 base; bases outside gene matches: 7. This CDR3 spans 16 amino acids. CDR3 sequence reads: CASSQSGQGNTGELFF. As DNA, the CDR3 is TGCGCCAGCAGCCAATCCGGACAGGGGAACACCGGGGAGCTGTTTTTT.

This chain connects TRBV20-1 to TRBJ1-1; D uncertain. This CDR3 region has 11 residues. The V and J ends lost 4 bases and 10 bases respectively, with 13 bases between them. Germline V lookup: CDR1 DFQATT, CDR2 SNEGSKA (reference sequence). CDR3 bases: TGCAGTGCTACCCTCGGGAACACAGCTTTCTTT. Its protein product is CSATLGNTAFF.

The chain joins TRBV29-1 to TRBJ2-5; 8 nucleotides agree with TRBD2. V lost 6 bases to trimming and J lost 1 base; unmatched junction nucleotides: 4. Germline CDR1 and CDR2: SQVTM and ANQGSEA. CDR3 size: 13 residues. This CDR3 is CSVGRALQETQYF. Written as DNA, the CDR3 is TGCAGCGTCGGGAGGGCCCTCCAAGAGACCCAGTACTTC.

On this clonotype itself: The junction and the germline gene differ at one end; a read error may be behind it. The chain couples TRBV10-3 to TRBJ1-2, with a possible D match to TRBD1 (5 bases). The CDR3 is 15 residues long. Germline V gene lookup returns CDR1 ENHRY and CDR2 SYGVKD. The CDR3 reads CASSEGFVRDGGYTF. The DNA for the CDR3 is TGTGCCAGCAGTGAAGGCTTTGTTCGGGACGGCGGCTACACCTTC.

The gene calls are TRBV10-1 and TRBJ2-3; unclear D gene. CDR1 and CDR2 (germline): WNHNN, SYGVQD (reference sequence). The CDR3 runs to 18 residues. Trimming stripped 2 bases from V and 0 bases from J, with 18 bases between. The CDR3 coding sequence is TGCGCCAGCAGTGAGCGTCCTGCCCGGCCGGCTAGCACAGATACGCAGTATTTT. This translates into CASSERPARPASTDTQYF.

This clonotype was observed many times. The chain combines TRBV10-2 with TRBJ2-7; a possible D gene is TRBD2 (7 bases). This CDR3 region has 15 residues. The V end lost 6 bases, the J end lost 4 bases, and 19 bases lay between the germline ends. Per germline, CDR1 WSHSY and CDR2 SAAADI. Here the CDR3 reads CASSPSGGGGYEQYF. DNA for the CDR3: TGCGCCAGCAGCCCGTCGGGGGGCGGGGGTTACGAGCAGTACTTC.

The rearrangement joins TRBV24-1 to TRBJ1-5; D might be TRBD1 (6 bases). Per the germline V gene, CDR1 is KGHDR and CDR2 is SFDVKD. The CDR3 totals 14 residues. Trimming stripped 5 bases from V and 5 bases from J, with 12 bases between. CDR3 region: CATSAARGDQPQHF. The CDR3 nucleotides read TGTGCCACCAGTGCCGCGAGGGGGGATCAGCCCCAGCATTTT.

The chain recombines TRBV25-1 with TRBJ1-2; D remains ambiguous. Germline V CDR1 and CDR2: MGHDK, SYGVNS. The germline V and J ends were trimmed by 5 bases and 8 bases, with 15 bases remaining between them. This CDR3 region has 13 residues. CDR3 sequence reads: CASSLGSLGGYTF. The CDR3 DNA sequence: TGTGCCAGCAGTTTGGGCAGCCTAGGAGGCTACACCTTC.

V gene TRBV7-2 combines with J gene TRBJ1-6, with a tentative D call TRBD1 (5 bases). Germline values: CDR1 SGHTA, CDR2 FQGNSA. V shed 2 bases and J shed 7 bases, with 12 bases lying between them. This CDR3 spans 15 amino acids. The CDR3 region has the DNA TGTGCCAGCAGCTTACGGGGGACCTTCAATTCACCCCTCCACTTT. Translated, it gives CASSLRGTFNSPLHF. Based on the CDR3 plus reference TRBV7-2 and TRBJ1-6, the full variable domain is GAGVSQSPSNKVTEKGKDVELRCDPISGHTALYWYRQSLGQGLEFLIYFQGNSAPDKSGLPSDRFSAERTGGSVSTLTIQRTQQEDSAVYLCASSLRGTFNSPLHFGNGTRLTVT.

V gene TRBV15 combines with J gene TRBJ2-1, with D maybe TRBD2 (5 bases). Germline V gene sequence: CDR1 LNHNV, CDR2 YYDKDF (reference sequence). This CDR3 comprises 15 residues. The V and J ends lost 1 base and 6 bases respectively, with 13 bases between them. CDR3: CATSRGKRASNEQFF. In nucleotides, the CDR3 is TGTGCCACCAGCAGAGGGAAGAGGGCATCCAATGAGCAGTTCTTC.

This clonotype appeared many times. CDR3 amino acids: CASTILDSRANVLTF. CDR3 bases: TGTGCCAGTACCATTCTGGATTCTCGGGCCAACGTCCTGACTTTC. The V call is TRBV19, the J call TRBJ2-6; no clear D gene. Germline CDR1 reads LNHDA; CDR2 reads SQIVND (reference sequence). V was shortened by 7 bases and J by 5 bases, with 15 bases between the two germline ends. CDR3 length: 15 residues.

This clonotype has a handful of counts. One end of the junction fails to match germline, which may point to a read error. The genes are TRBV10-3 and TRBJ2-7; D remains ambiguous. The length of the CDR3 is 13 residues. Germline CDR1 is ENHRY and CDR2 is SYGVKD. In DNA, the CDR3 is TGTGCCATCAGTGAGGGTGGGTCCTACGGGCAGTACTTC. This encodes CAISEGGSYGQYF.

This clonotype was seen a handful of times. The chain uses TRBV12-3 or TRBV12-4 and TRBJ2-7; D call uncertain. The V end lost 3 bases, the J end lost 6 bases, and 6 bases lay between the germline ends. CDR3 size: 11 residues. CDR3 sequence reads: CASSFRSEQYF. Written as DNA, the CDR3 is TGTGCCAGCAGTTTTCGTTCCGAGCAGTACTTC.